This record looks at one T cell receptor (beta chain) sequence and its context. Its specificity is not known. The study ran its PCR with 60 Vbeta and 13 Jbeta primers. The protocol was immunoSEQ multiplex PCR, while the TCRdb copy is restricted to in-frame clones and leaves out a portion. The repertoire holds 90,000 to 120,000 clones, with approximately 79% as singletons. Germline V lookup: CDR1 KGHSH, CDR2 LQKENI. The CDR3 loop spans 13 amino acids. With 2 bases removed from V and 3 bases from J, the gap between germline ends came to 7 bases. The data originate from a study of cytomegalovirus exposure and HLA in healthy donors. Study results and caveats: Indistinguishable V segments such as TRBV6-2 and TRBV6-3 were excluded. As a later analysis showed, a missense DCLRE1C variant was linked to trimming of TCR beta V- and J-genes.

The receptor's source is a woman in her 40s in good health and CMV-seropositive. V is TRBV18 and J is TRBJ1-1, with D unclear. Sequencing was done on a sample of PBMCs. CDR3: CASSPFRDTEAFF. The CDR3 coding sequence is TGTGCCAGCTCACCATTCCGAGACACTGAAGCTTTCTTT. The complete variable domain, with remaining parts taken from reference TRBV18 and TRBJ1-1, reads NAGVMQNPRHLVRRRGQEARLRCSPMKGHSHVYWYRQLPEEGLKFMVYLQKENIIDESGMPKERFSAEFPKEGPSILRIQQVVRGDSAAYFCASSPFRDTEAFFGQGTRLTVV.